The present T cell receptor (beta chain) was sequenced within a study of T cells in Graves' hyperthyroidism and ophthalmopathy. Authors of the study amplified TCR beta CDR3 regions from RNA transcripts. Initially, a first-round RT-PCR of the TCR CDR3 employed the HTBI primer set. Each CDR3 protein is one row after TCRdb ran MiXCR on the multiplex PCR reads. The table shows around 720,000 distinct CDR3 sequences, with just over 35% occurring only once. The CDR3 is made up of 13 amino acids. From germline, CDR1 is SGDLS and CDR2 YYNGEE. V was pared by 2 bases and J by 1 base, with 4 bases between. This TCR was recovered from a woman aged 40 to 49 with Graves' hyperthyroidism. The material sequenced was blood. The chain combines TRBV9 with TRBJ1-3; D ambiguous. The CDR3 here is CASSVASGNTIYF. The CDR3 DNA reads TGTGCCAGCAGCGTTGCGTCTGGAAACACCATATATTTT.